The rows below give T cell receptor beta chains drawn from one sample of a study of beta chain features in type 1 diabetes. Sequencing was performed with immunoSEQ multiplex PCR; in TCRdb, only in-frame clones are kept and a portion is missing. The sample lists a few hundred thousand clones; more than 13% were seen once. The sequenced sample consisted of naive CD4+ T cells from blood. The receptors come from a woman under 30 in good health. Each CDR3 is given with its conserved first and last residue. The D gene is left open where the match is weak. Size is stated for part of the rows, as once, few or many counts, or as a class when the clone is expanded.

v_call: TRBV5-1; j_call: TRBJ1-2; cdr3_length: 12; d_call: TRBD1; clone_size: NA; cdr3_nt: TGCGCCAGCAGCCTGGGACAGAGCGGCTACACCTTC; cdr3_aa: CASSLGQSGYTF
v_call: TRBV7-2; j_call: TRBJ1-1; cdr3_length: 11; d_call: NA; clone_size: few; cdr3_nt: TGTGCCAGCAGCTTAGCCTTAGAAGCTTTCTTT; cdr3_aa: CASSLALEAFF
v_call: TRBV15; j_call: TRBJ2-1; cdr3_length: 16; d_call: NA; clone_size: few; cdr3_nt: TGTGCCACCAGCAGCGGGGACACACCAAAAAACAATGAGCAGTTCTTC; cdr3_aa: CATSSGDTPKNNEQFF
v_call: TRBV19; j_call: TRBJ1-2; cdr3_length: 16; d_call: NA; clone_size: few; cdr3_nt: TGTGCCAGTAGGGGCTCAGGGGACCGAGCTAACTATGGCTACACCTTC; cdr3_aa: CASRGSGDRANYGYTF
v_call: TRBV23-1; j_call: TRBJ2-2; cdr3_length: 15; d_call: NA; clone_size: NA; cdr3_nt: TGCGCCAGCAGTCAATCCGCGGGGGCGGCCGGGGAGCTGTTTTTT; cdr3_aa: CASSQSAGAAGELFF
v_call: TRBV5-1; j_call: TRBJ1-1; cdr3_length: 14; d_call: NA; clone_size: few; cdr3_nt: TGCGCCAGCAGCTTGCGGCGGTTGAACACTGAAGCTTTCTTT; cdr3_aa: CASSLRRLNTEAFF
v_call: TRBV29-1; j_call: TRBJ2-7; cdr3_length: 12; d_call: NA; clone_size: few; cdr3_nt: TGCAGCGTTCTTAGGAAGCTAGGTGAGCAGTACTTC; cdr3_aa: CSVLRKLGEQYF
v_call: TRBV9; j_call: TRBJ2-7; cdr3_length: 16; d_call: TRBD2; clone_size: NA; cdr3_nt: TGTGCCAGCAGCGTAGATCCGCCTAGCGGGGTCTACGAGCAGTACTTC; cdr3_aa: CASSVDPPSGVYEQYF
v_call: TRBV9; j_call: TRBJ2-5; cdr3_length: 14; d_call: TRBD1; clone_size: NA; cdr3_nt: TGTGCCAGCAGCCCATGGACAGGGGAAGAGACCCAGTACTTC; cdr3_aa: CASSPWTGEETQYF
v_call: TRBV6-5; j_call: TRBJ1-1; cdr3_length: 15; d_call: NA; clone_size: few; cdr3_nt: TGTGCCAGCAGTTTTTTTCAGACTTTGGACACTGAAGCTTTCTTT; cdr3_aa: CASSFFQTLDTEAFF
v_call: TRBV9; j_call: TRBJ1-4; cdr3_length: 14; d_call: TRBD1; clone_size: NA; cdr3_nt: TGTGCCAGCCCCTCCAGGGGGAGAGGTGAAAAACTGTTTTTT; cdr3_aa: CASPSRGRGEKLFF
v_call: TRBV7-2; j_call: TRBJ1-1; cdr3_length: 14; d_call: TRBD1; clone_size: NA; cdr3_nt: TGTGCCAGCAGCCCGCTAGGGACAGCGATCGAAGCTTTCTTT; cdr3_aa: CASSPLGTAIEAFF
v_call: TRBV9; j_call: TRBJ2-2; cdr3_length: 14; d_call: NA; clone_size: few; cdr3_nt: TGTGCCAGCAGCGTAGCTTCTAGCGCCGGGGAGCTGTTTTTT; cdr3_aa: CASSVASSAGELFF
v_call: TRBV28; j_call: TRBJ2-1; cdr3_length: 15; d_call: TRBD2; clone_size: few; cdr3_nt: TGTGCCAGCTTCGGACTAGCCAGCTCCTACAATGAGCAGTTCTTC; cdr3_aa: CASFGLASSYNEQFF
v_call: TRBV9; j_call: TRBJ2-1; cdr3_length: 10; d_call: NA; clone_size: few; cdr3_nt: TGTGCCGGTTACACAGGGACCTACTTCTTC; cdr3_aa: CAGYTGTYFF
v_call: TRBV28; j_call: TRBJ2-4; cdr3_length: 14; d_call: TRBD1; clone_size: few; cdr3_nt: TGTGCCAGCAGAGCCGCGGGACAGGGAAACATTCAGTACTTC; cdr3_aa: CASRAAGQGNIQYF
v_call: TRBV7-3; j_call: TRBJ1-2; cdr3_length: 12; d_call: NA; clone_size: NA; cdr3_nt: TGTGCCAGCAGCTTTGGGCCCGGTGGCTACACCTTC; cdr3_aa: CASSFGPGGYTF
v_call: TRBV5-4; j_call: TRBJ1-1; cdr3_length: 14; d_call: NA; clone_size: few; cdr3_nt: TGTGCCAGCAGCTTGGAACAGGGTGGAACTGAAGCTTTCTTT; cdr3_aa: CASSLEQGGTEAFF
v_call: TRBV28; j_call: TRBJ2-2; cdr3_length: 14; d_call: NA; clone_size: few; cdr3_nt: TGTGCCAGTAACAGCCACGCGAACACCGGGGAGCTGTTTTTT; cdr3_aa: CASNSHANTGELFF
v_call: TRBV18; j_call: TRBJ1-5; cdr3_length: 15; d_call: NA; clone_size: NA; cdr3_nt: TGTGCCAGCTCACCCACGTACAGGGAGAATCAGCCCCAGCATTTT; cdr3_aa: CASSPTYRENQPQHF
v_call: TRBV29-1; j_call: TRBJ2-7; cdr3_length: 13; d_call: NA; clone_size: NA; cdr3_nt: TGCAGCGTGACTGACGGGTTCCTCTACGAGCAGTACTTC; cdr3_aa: CSVTDGFLYEQYF
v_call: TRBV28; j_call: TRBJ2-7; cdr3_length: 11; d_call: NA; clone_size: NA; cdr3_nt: TGTGCCACCGAAGGGGAAGTCGAGCAGTACTTC; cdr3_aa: CATEGEVEQYF
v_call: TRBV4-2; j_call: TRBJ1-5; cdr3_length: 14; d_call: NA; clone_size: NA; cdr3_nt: TGTGCCAGCAGCCAAGGCGGGGGGCATCAGCCCCAGCATTTT; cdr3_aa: CASSQGGGHQPQHF
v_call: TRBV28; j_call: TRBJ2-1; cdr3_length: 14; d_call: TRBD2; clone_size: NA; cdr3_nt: TGTGCCAGCAGTCGCGGGAGCTCCTACAATGAGCAGTTCTTC; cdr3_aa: CASSRGSSYNEQFF
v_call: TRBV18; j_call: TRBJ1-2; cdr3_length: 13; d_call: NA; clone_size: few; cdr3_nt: TGTGCCAGCTCCAACCCAGGGGTTGATGGCTACACCTTC; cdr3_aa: CASSNPGVDGYTF
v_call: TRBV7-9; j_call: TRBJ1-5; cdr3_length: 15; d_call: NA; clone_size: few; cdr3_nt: TGTGCCAGCAGCTCGATACGCAGGGGCAATCAGCCCCAGCATTTT; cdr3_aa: CASSSIRRGNQPQHF
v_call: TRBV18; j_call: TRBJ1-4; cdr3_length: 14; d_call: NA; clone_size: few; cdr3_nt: TGTGCCAGCTCACCAGGGCCAACTAATGAAAAACTGTTTTTT; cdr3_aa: CASSPGPTNEKLFF
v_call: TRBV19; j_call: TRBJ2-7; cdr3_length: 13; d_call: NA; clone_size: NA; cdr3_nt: TGTGCCAGCGCACGGGACACTCGGTACGAGCAGTACTTC; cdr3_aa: CASARDTRYEQYF
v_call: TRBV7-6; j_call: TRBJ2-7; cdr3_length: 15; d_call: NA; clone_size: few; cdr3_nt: TGTGCCAGCAGCTTAGACGCAGGGCCCACCTACGAGCAGTACTTC; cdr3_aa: CASSLDAGPTYEQYF